The 20 T cell receptor beta chains in this list originate from one sample, sequenced in a study of shared clonotypes between healthy human individuals. Assay: immunoSEQ multiplex PCR; the TCRdb copy retains only in-frame clones and omits some. The data hold around 700,000 clones, with 72% observed a single time. Source material: memory CD4+ T cells sorted from blood. The subset denotes: CD45RA-negative fraction. The receptors shown here come from a woman aged 25 to 39 in good health.

This chain connects TRBV7-2 to TRBJ1-1; no clear D. Germline V gene data show CDR1 as SGHTA and CDR2 as FQGNSA. The ends were cut back, 2 bases at V and 3 bases at J, with 13 bases in the middle. There are 15 residues in the CDR3. CDR3 DNA: TGTGCCAGCAGCTTAATGCGCCAGACCGACACTGAAGCTTTCTTT. Its protein product is CASSLMRQTDTEAFF.

The V and J genes are TRBV5-8 and TRBJ2-7, with 13 bases aligning to TRBD2. Losses at the gene ends were 4 bases for V and 5 bases for J; bases not matched to a gene: 6. Germline V gives CDR1 SGHTS, CDR2 YDEGEE. CDR3 length: 15 residues. CDR3 sequence: CASSARTSGSHEQYF. The CDR3 DNA is TGTGCCAGCAGCGCCCGGACTAGCGGGAGCCACGAGCAGTACTTC.

The chain couples TRBV18 to TRBJ2-7; D is uncertain. The CDR3 totals 14 residues. V was shortened by 0 bases and J by 5 bases, with 11 bases between the two germline ends. Germline V CDR1 and CDR2: KGHSH, LQKENI. The CDR3 DNA follows: TGTGCCAGCTCACCACCGGCAAGGGCCCACGAGCAGTACTTC. Its translation is CASSPPARAHEQYF. Based on the CDR3 plus reference TRBV18 and TRBJ2-7, the full variable domain is NAGVMQNPRHLVRRRGQEARLRCSPMKGHSHVYWYRQLPEEGLKFMVYLQKENIIDESGMPKERFSAEFPKEGPSILRIQQVVRGDSAAYFCASSPPARAHEQYFGPGTRLTVT.

In this sample, this clone turned up many times. The chain joins TRBV4-1 to TRBJ2-5; 7 positions agree with TRBD1. With V trimmed by 0 bases and J by 5 bases, 3 bases remained unmatched. The germline CDR1 and CDR2 sequences are MGHRA and YSYEKL. The CDR3 contains 14 residues. CDR3 nucleotide sequence: TGCGCCAGCAGCCAAGAGGACAGGCCCGAGACCCAGTACTTC. Encoded protein: CASSQEDRPETQYF.

The chain carries TRBV7-6 and TRBJ2-1; 8 bases fit TRBD1. This CDR3 comprises 12 residues. Per germline, CDR1 SGHVS and CDR2 FNYEAQ. J gave up 7 bases and V 5 bases, and 1 base lay outside the gene matches. The CDR3 DNA sequence: TGTGCCAGCAGCAGGACAGGGAATGAGCAGTTCTTC. This codes for CASSRTGNEQFF.

V usage is TRBV10-3 and J usage is TRBJ1-5; unclear D gene. The germline gives CDR1 ENHRY, CDR2 SYGVKD. The V end was cut by 8 bases, the J end by 0 bases, with 8 bases between. The CDR3 length is 13 residues. CDR3 sequence (DNA): TGTGCCATCGCAGTCTCTAGCAATCAGCCCCAGCATTTT. It is translated as CAIAVSSNQPQHF.

This chain links TRBV6-6 with TRBJ2-7, with a weak D call TRBD1 (6 bases). The germline V and J ends were trimmed by 4 bases and 2 bases, with 15 bases remaining between them. The germline V gene has CDR1 MNHNY and CDR2 SVGAGI (reference sequence). The CDR3 has 15 residues. DNA for the CDR3: TGTGCCAGCAGTTGGGACGGGACAACCGCCTACGAGCAGTACTTC. This translates into CASSWDGTTAYEQYF.

The chain employs TRBV2 and TRBJ1-3; D uncertain. Germline values: CDR1 SNHLY, CDR2 FYNNEI. This CDR3 is built from 13 residues. V was trimmed by 8 bases and J by 0 bases, leaving 8 bases between them. The CDR3 protein is CASVRFSGNTIYF. CDR3 DNA: TGTGCCAGCGTTCGGTTCTCTGGAAACACCATATATTTT. The entire variable domain, with the rest obtained from reference TRBV2 and TRBJ1-3, is as follows: EPEVTQTPSHQVTQMGQEVILRCVPISNHLYFYWYRQILGQKVEFLVSFYNNEISEKSEIFDDQFSVERPDGSNFTLKIRSTKLEDSAMYFCASVRFSGNTIYFGEGSWLTVV.

J is TRBJ1-1 and V is TRBV28; D remains unclear. The V gene's germline CDR1 is MDHEN and CDR2 SYDVKM. V lost 6 bases and J lost 11, with 13 bases in between. This CDR3 has 11 residues. In DNA form, the CDR3 reads TGTGCCAGCAGCGTACCGGGCAGGGCTTTCTTT. This sequence encodes CASSVPGRAFF.

This clone was detected a few times. This chain joins TRBV2 and TRBJ2-7; 7 positions match TRBD1. The CDR3 runs to 12 residues. V lost 5 bases, J lost 5 bases, and 3 bases stayed unmatched. Germline CDR1 SNHLY, CDR2 FYNNEI. This CDR3 is CASSSQGNEQYF. For the CDR3, the DNA is TGTGCCAGCAGTTCACAGGGGAACGAGCAGTACTTC.

The chain is built from TRBV18 and TRBJ1-1; possible D gene TRBD1, 5 bases. This CDR3 region has 16 residues. Between the trimmed V and J ends, which lost 10 bases and 2 bases, there was a span of 23 bases. Looked up from germline, CDR1 is KGHSH and CDR2 is LQKENI. The CDR3 reads CATTATGVGRNTEAFF. As DNA, the CDR3 is TGTGCCACTACAGCCACAGGAGTTGGAAGAAACACTGAAGCTTTCTTT.

The chain recombines TRBV19 with TRBJ2-7; 10 bases line up with TRBD2. J gave up 3 bases and V 5 bases, and 13 bases lay outside the gene matches. Looked up from germline, CDR1 is LNHDA and CDR2 is SQIVND (reference sequence). CDR3 length: 17 residues. The CDR3 coding sequence is TGTGCCAGTAGTCTCCGTAGCGGGAGGACGAACTACTACGAGCAGTACTTC. Its protein is CASSLRSGRTNYYEQYF.

Details on this clone: Other DNA variants within this sample encode the same CDR3. This chain uses TRBV19 with TRBJ2-1, with 12 bases identical to TRBD2. Germline assignment: CDR1 LNHDA and CDR2 SQIVND (reference sequence). CDR3 length: 15 amino acids. The V gene end was trimmed by 3 bases and the J gene end by 3 bases; junction bases not matched to a gene: 0. The CDR3 is CASSMTSGSYNEQFF. The CDR3 bases are TGTGCCAGTAGTATGACTAGCGGGAGCTACAATGAGCAGTTCTTC. The full variable domain, in which reference TRBV19 and TRBJ2-1 provide the parts outside the CDR3, is DGGITQSPKYLFRKEGQNVTLSCEQNLNHDAMYWYRQDPGQGLRLIYYSQIVNDFQKGDIAEGYSVSREKKESFPLTVTSAQKNPTAFYLCASSMTSGSYNEQFFGPGTRLTVL.

V and J are TRBV27 and TRBJ2-7; D possibly corresponds to TRBD2 (5 bases). Germline V gene lookup returns CDR1 MNHEY and CDR2 SMNVEV (reference sequence). Trimming took 4 bases from V and 3 from J, leaving 10 bases between them. The CDR3 loop spans 13 amino acids. CDR3 protein: CASSYPGSYEQYF. CDR3 nucleotide sequence: TGTGCCAGCAGTTATCCTGGGAGCTACGAGCAGTACTTC.

This chain uses TRBV28 with TRBJ1-5; D ambiguous. The CDR3 has 16 amino acids. The V gene's germline CDR1 is MDHEN and CDR2 SYDVKM. V dropped 7 bases and J dropped 2 bases, with 18 bases sitting between them. In DNA form, the CDR3 reads TGTGCCAGCACGCGAGATACCCCGGTGGGCAATCAGCCCCAGCATTTT. Translation gives CASTRDTPVGNQPQHF. The whole variable domain, filled in from reference TRBV28 and TRBJ1-5, reads DVKVTQSSRYLVKRTGEKVFLECVQDMDHENMFWYRQDPGLGLRLIYFSYDVKMKEKGDIPEGYSVSREKKERFSLILESASTNQTSMYLCASTRDTPVGNQPQHFGDGTRLSIL.

This clone was seen repeatedly, ten times or more. The rearrangement links TRBV6-1 to TRBJ2-5, with 7 bases fitting TRBD2. With 3 bases clipped from V and 5 bases from J, the junction kept 6 bases outside the gene matches. Germline V lookup: CDR1 MNHNS, CDR2 SASEGT. This CDR3 region has 14 residues. The CDR3 DNA sequence: TGTGCCAGCAGTGAGAATCTAGCGGTCGAGACCCAGTACTTC. Translated: CASSENLAVETQYF.

V usage is TRBV28 and J usage is TRBJ2-7; 11 bases fit TRBD2. From germline, CDR1 is MDHEN and CDR2 SYDVKM. This CDR3 is 15 amino acids long. V was pared by 5 bases and J by 1 base, with 4 bases of the junction left unmatched. The CDR3 sequence is CASSEIAGGSYEQYF. CDR3 nucleotides: TGTGCCAGCAGTGAAATAGCGGGAGGGTCCTACGAGCAGTACTTC.

The V gene is TRBV28, the J gene TRBJ2-5; TRBD2 might be the D (6 bases). Trimming pared 4 bases from V and 7 bases from J, leaving 13 bases between. The CDR3 is made up of 13 amino acids. Germline values: CDR1 MDHEN, CDR2 SYDVKM. The CDR3 region is CASSSGPGRTQYF. As DNA, the CDR3 is TGTGCCAGCAGTTCAGGGCCCGGGAGGACCCAGTACTTC.

As for this clone: The sample carries other DNA sequences with the same CDR3. This chain connects TRBV2 to TRBJ2-5; no firm D call. Germline lookup yields CDR1 SNHLY and CDR2 FYNNEI. V dropped 2 bases and J dropped 4 bases, with 5 bases sitting between them. The CDR3 is 12 amino acids. The CDR3 nucleotides read TGTGCCAGCAGTGAACGGAGAGAGACCCAGTACTTC. It encodes CASSERRETQYF.

V gene TRBV18 combines with J gene TRBJ1-5; TRBD1 might be the D (5 bases). Germline V lookup: CDR1 KGHSH, CDR2 LQKENI. The CDR3 loop spans 17 amino acids. The germline V and J ends were trimmed by 0 bases and 3 bases, with 15 bases remaining between them. CDR3 nucleotide sequence: TGTGCCAGCTCACCACCCTCCGGGGCAGACCACAATCAGCCCCAGCATTTT. Amino acids: CASSPPSGADHNQPQHF.